One sample yielded the 2 T cell receptor beta chains listed below, sequenced in a study of blood T cell repertoires in COVID-19 (TCRdb year 2020). Library method: the immunoSEQ multiplex PCR assay. In its TCRdb copy, this immuneACCESS table keeps in-frame sequences only and misses some clones. Where compared with another copy, unresolved V genes explain less than half of these, and the others have no known cause. In this sample the table shows approximately 210,000 clones, 70% to 90% of which occur a single time. Of the sample, 0.95% is held by the ten largest clones. The sequenced sample was peripheral blood. Receptor source: a man between 60 and 75 years old with COVID-19, enrolled during active disease.

The V and J genes are TRBV3-1 (or the pseudogene TRBV3-2) and TRBJ2-6; the match to TRBD1 covers 8 bases. There are 18 residues in the CDR3. V was clipped by 1 base and J by 4 bases; unmatched bases: 9. CDR1 and CDR2 from the germline V gene are LGHDT and YNNKEL (reference sequence). In nucleotides, the CDR3 is TGTGCCAGCAGCCAAGTCTCGTGGACAGGGTCCGGGGCCAACGTCCTGACTTTC. Its translation: CASSQVSWTGSGANVLTF.

This chain uses TRBV18 with TRBJ1-4, with D uncertain. V gave up 2 bases and J gave up 3 bases, with 16 bases separating them. CDR1 is KGHSH and CDR2 is LQKENI in the germline V gene. CDR3 length: 17 amino acids. Here the CDR3 reads CASSPSKTAHSNEKLFF. DNA for the CDR3: TGTGCCAGCTCACCATCAAAAACAGCTCACTCTAATGAAAAACTGTTTTTT.